Following are 21 T cell receptor beta chains from one sample sequenced in a study of shared clonotypes between healthy human individuals. CD8 cells regarded as naive lacked CD45RO, were positively chosen for CCR7, and omitted terminally differentiated effector memory CD45RA+ cells. This table comes from immunoSEQ multiplex PCR, and its TCRdb copy is limited to in-frame clones, with some not included. This table has over 2,000,000 clones, 93% appearing once. Sequencing input: naive CD8+ T cells from PBMCs. These receptors were taken from a young man in good health. Some clones in this sample may be carry-over from other donors' samples.

The V gene is TRBV7-6, the J gene TRBJ2-3; maybe TRBD1 (6 bases). The ends were cut back, 0 bases at V and 4 bases at J, with 26 bases in the middle. Germline loops: CDR1 SGHVS, CDR2 FNYEAQ. This CDR3 has 20 amino acids. CDR3 coding DNA: TGTGCCAGCAGCTTAGCGGAACAGGGAGACGGGCTACTCCTTTCAGATACGCAGTATTTT. It yields the protein CASSLAEQGDGLLLSDTQYF.

The chain combines TRBV7-9 with TRBJ2-7; either TRBD1 or TRBD2 may fit D (5 bases each). Germline CDR1 is SEHNR and CDR2 is FQNEAQ (reference sequence). The V end was cut by 5 bases, the J end by 3 bases, with 23 bases between. This CDR3 contains 17 residues. The DNA of the CDR3 is TGTGCCAGCAGCCCACCACCCCTGGGACGAACCAACTACGAGCAGTACTTC. It yields the protein CASSPPPLGRTNYEQYF.

Turning to this clone: At the DNA level, this CDR3 is encoded by other sequences in the same sample as well. V gene TRBV5-6 combines with J gene TRBJ2-7; D is undetermined. The CDR3 has 12 amino acids. Germline values: CDR1 SGHDT, CDR2 YYEEEE. The V and J ends lost 1 base and 2 bases respectively, with 4 bases between them. The CDR3 here is CASSLRTYEQYF. In DNA form, the CDR3 reads TGTGCCAGCAGCTTGAGGACCTACGAGCAGTACTTC. Filled out from reference TRBV5-6 and TRBJ2-7, the complete variable domain reads DAGVTQSPTHLIKTRGQQVTLRCSPKSGHDTVSWYQQALGQGPQFIFQYYEEEERQRGNFPDRFSGHQFPNYSSELNVNALLLGDSALYLCASSLRTYEQYFGPGTRLTVT.

The chain uses TRBV7-7 and TRBJ2-1; D is unresolved. CDR1 SSHAT and CDR2 FNYEAQ come from the germline V gene (reference sequence). Trimming removed 4 bases at V and 5 bases at J, with 9 bases between. The length of the CDR3 is 13 residues. The chain's CDR3 is CASSSISHNEQFF. CDR3 DNA sequence: TGTGCCAGCAGCTCCATTTCTCACAATGAGCAGTTCTTC.

CDR3 amino acids: CASSVVGRRDYNEQFF. The CDR3 region has the DNA TGTGCCAGCAGCGTAGTTGGGCGGAGGGACTACAATGAGCAGTTCTTC. V gene TRBV9 combines with J gene TRBJ2-1, with a possible D match to TRBD2 (6 bases). V dropped 0 bases and J dropped 3 bases, with 13 bases sitting between them. CDR3 size: 16 residues. Germline CDR1 and CDR2: SGDLS and YYNGEE.

J is TRBJ2-1 and V is TRBV2, with 7 bases that match TRBD2. The CDR3 runs 14 residues. V shed 11 bases, J shed 9 bases, and the junction held 16 bases outside the gene matches. The germline V gene has CDR1 SNHLY and CDR2 FYNNEI. The CDR3 DNA reads as TGTGCCTGCGAGCGGACGCGGGAGACTGGTGAGCAGTTCTTC. Translation gives CACERTRETGEQFF.

This chain links TRBV4-3 with TRBJ2-3; 7 bases are a match to TRBD2. CDR3 size: 17 residues. V was pared by 1 base and J by 0 bases, with 7 bases of the junction left unmatched. Germline V gene lookup returns CDR1 LGHNA and CDR2 YSLEER. The CDR3 protein is CASSQVGLGTSTDTQYF. CDR3 coding DNA: TGCGCCAGCAGCCAAGTAGGACTAGGTACTAGCACAGATACGCAGTATTTT.

This clone was observed a few times. The rearrangement uses TRBV7-9 and TRBJ1-1, with 8 bases lining up with TRBD1. CDR3 length: 15 residues. The germline CDR1 and CDR2 sequences are SEHNR and FQNEAQ (reference sequence). With 4 bases clipped from V and 1 base from J, the junction kept 5 bases outside the gene matches. The CDR3 reads CASSSRTGPNTEAFF. CDR3 nucleotide sequence: TGTGCCAGCAGCTCCAGGACAGGGCCGAACACTGAAGCTTTCTTT.

The genes are TRBV7-9 and TRBJ2-1; D is unclear. V dropped 4 bases and J dropped 6 bases, with 19 bases sitting between them. From germline, CDR1 is SEHNR and CDR2 FQNEAQ (reference sequence). The CDR3 spans 16 residues. CDR3 in amino acids: CASSSRIGPLGNEQFF. As DNA, the CDR3 is TGTGCCAGCAGCTCAAGGATCGGGCCGCTGGGCAATGAGCAGTTCTTC.

The gene calls are TRBV27 and TRBJ2-7, with D uncertain. The CDR3 contains 13 residues. V gave up 5 bases and J gave up 5 bases, with 13 bases separating them. CDR1 MNHEY and CDR2 SMNVEV come from the germline V gene (reference sequence). In DNA, the CDR3 is TGTGCCAGCAGTCCCCGGGCCCCCCACGAGCAGTACTTC. Its protein is CASSPRAPHEQYF.

The genes are TRBV4-1 and TRBJ2-3, with 14 bases that match TRBD2. CDR3 length: 20 amino acids. With V trimmed by 1 base and J by 4 bases, 13 bases remained unmatched. Germline CDR1 MGHRA, CDR2 YSYEKL. DNA of the CDR3: TGCGCCAGCAGCCAAGCTCTCGTCCCGGGACTAGCGGGAGAGGCAGATACGCAGTATTTT. As protein: CASSQALVPGLAGEADTQYF.

This sequence joins TRBV5-4 and TRBJ2-7, with D perhaps matching TRBD1 (6 bases). CDR1 SGHNT and CDR2 YYREEE come from the germline V gene (reference sequence). Trimming cost V 4 bases and J 3 bases, with 11 bases left between them. The CDR3 is 13 amino acids. The CDR3: CASSIGDNYEQYF. The CDR3 nucleotides are TGTGCCAGCAGCATAGGGGACAACTACGAGCAGTACTTC.

The chain employs TRBV28 and TRBJ2-7; tentative D call: TRBD2 (5 bases). The V gene lost 2 bases and the J gene lost 7 bases, with 9 bases spanning the gap. Germline assignment: CDR1 MDHEN and CDR2 SYDVKM. This CDR3 is 12 amino acids long. The CDR3 region is CASSLGRAEQYF. CDR3 nucleotides: TGTGCCAGCAGTTTAGGGCGGGCTGAGCAGTACTTC.

This chain uses TRBV6-5 with TRBJ2-7, with D unclear. Germline V gene data show CDR1 as MNHEY and CDR2 as SVGAGI. The CDR3 has 13 amino acids. Trimming cost V 6 bases and J 6 bases, with 15 bases left between them. CDR3 in amino acids: CASRPRTLLEQYF. The CDR3 DNA reads TGTGCCAGCAGGCCCAGGACCCTCCTCGAGCAGTACTTC.

V gene TRBV5-8 combines with J gene TRBJ2-7; the match to TRBD1 covers 10 bases. Germline V gene sequence: CDR1 SGHTS, CDR2 YDEGEE. This CDR3 has 17 amino acids. V dropped 0 bases and J dropped 4; count of bases not matched to a gene: 10. The CDR3 DNA follows: TGTGCCAGCAGCTTGGGCCCCCGACAGGGGGCTATATACGAGCAGTACTTC. Its translation: CASSLGPRQGAIYEQYF.

The chain couples TRBV7-9 to TRBJ1-1; D remains ambiguous. Trimming pared 1 base from V and 1 base from J, leaving 13 bases between. The CDR3 has 16 residues. Germline V gene lookup returns CDR1 SEHNR and CDR2 FQNEAQ (reference sequence). CDR3 DNA: TGTGCCAGCAGCTTAGGTTTAAGAGGGTCGAACACTGAAGCTTTCTTT. It codes for CASSLGLRGSNTEAFF. Supplemented by reference TRBV7-9 and TRBJ1-1, the full variable domain reads DTGVSQNPRHKITKRGQNVTFRCDPISEHNRLYWYRQTLGQGPEFLTYFQNEAQLEKSRLLSDRFSAERPKGSFSTLEIQRTEQGDSAMYLCASSLGLRGSNTEAFFGQGTRLTVV.

J is TRBJ2-1 and V is TRBV7-9; D gene unclear. Germline values: CDR1 SEHNR, CDR2 FQNEAQ (reference sequence). Trimming cost V 5 bases and J 8 bases, with 13 bases left between them. The CDR3 length is 13 residues. The CDR3 DNA follows: TGTGCCAGCAGCCCGCCCCTTTCACATGAGCAGTTCTTC. Encoded protein: CASSPPLSHEQFF.

The V gene is TRBV28, the J gene TRBJ1-4, with D unresolved. Trimming took off 3 bases at V and 12 bases at J, with 14 bases between the two ends. Per germline, CDR1 MDHEN and CDR2 SYDVKM. This CDR3 has 13 residues. The DNA of the CDR3 is TGTGCCAGCAGTTTGGTCGCAGGTGTAGAACTGTTTTTT. Its protein is CASSLVAGVELFF.

In DNA, the CDR3 is TGTGCCAGCAGCACGCTTGGACAGGGGGCGAGAAAACTGTTTTTT. This translates into CASSTLGQGARKLFF. V is TRBV11-2 and J is TRBJ1-4, with 11 bases identical to TRBD1. V lost 5 bases to trimming and J lost 10 bases; unmatched junction nucleotides: 9. CDR1 is SGHAT and CDR2 is FQNNGV in the germline V gene. This CDR3 comprises 15 residues.

The genes are TRBV5-1 and TRBJ1-1, with TRBD1 matching 11 bases. This CDR3 has 12 residues. Germline CDR1 and CDR2: SGHRS and YFSETQ. With 8 bases clipped from V and 4 bases from J, the junction kept 1 base outside the gene matches. Written as DNA, the CDR3 is TGCGCCAGTGGGACAGGGGGCACTGAAGCTTTCTTT. This translates into CASGTGGTEAFF.

This chain connects TRBV5-4 to TRBJ1-1; D is ambiguous. V dropped 2 bases and J dropped 1 base, with 9 bases sitting between them. The length of the CDR3 is 14 residues. The germline V gene encodes CDR1 SGHNT and CDR2 YYREEE (reference sequence). CDR3 in amino acids: CASSFPRGNTEAFF. Written as DNA, the CDR3 is TGTGCCAGCAGCTTCCCGAGAGGGAACACTGAAGCTTTCTTT.